The entry that follows covers one T cell receptor (beta chain) sequence. CDR1 and CDR2 from the germline V gene are MNHNS and SASEGT. Trimming left V 0 bases short and J 2 bases short, with 7 bases between. This CDR3 spans 14 amino acids. Assay used: immunoSEQ multiplex PCR; TCRdb lists only in-frame clones, some missing. The sample contains roughly 300,000 clones, around 90% of which appear only once. This sample was taken from a study of blood T cell repertoires in COVID-19. Background on the study: Nucleic acid was either cDNA or gDNA, and it came from T cells, B-cell-depleted T cells, or PBMCs.

The receptor was isolated from a woman between 25 and 40 years old with COVID-19, enrolled during active disease. V gene TRBV6-1 combines with J gene TRBJ1-2, with D unclear. The sample consisted of peripheral blood. The CDR3 loop reads CASSEAQQNYGYTF. The CDR3 DNA follows: TGTGCCAGCAGTGAAGCGCAACAAAACTATGGCTACACCTTC.